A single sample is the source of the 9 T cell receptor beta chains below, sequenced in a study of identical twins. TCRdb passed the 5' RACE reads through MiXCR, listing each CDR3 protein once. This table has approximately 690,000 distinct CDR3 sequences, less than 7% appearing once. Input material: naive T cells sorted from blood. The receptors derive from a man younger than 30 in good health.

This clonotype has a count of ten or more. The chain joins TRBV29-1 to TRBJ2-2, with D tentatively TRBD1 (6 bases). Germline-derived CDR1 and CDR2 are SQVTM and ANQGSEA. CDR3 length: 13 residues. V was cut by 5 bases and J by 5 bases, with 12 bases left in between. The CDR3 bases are TGCAGCGTTAGGACAGCCAGAACCGGGGAGCTGTTTTTT. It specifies CSVRTARTGELFF.

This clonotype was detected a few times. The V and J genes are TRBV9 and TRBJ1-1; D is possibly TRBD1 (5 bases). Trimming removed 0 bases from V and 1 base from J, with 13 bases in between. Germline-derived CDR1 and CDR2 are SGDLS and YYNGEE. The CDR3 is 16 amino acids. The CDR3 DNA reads TGTGCCAGCAGCGTAGTCACAATGGGGGGGAACACTGAAGCTTTCTTT. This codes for CASSVVTMGGNTEAFF.

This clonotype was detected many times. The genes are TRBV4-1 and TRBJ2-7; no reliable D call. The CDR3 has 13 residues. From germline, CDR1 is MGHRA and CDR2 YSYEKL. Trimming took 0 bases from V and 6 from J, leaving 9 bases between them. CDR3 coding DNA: TGCGCCAGCAGCCAAGATAGACCGAGCGAGCAGTACTTC. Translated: CASSQDRPSEQYF.

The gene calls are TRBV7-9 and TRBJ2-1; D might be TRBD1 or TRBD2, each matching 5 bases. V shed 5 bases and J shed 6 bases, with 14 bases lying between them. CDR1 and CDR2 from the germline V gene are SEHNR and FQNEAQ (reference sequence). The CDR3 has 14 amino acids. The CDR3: CASSQGTAGNEQFF. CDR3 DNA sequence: TGTGCCAGCAGCCAAGGGACGGCAGGCAATGAGCAGTTCTTC.

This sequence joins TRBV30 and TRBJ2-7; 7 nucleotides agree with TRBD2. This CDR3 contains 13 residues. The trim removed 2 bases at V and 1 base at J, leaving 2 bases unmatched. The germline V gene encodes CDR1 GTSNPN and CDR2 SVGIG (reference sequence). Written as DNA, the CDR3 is TGTGCCTGGAGTTCGGGAGGTTCCTACGAGCAGTACTTC. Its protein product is CAWSSGGSYEQYF. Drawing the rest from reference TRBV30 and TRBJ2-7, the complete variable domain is SQTIHQWPATLVQPVGSPLSLECTVEGTSNPNLYWYRQAAGRGLQLLFYSVGIGQISSEVPQNLSASRPQDRQFILSSKKLLLSDSGFYLCAWSSGGSYEQYFGPGTRLTVT.

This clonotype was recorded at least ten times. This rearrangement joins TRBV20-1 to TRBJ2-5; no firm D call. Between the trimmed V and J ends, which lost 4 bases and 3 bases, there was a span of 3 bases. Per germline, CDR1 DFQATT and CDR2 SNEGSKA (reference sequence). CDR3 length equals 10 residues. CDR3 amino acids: CSAMEETQYF. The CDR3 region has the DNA TGCAGTGCTATGGAAGAGACCCAGTACTTC.

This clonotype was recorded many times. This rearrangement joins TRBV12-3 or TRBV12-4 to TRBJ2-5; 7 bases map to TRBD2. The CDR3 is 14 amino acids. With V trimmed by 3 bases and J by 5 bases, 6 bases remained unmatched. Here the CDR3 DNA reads TGTGCCAGCAGTTTTGGAGGGAGGGCCGAGACCCAGTACTTC. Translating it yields CASSFGGRAETQYF.

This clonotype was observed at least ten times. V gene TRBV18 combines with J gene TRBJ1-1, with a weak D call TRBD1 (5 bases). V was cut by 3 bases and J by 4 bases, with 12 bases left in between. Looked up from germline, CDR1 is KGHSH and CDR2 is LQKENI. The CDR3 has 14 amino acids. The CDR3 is CASSPSPGFTEAFF. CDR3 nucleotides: TGTGCCAGCTCACCGTCCCCAGGGTTCACTGAAGCTTTCTTT.

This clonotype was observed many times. The CDR3 sequence: CASSSYSGTYSYEQYF. The CDR3 nucleotides are TGTGCCAGCAGCTCCTACTCCGGGACTTATAGCTACGAGCAGTACTTC. V usage is TRBV6-1 and J usage is TRBJ2-7; D perhaps matches TRBD2 (6 bases). Trimming left V 6 bases short and J 3 bases short, with 21 bases between. The CDR3 extends over 16 amino acids. From germline, CDR1 is MNHNS and CDR2 SASEGT.